The rows below give T cell receptor beta chains drawn from one sample of a study of identical twins. TCRdb passed the 5' RACE reads through MiXCR, listing each CDR3 protein once. This repertoire shows approximately 1.8 million distinct CDR3 sequences, around 29% found once; its top ten account for under 0.35%. Specimen: cord blood. Receptors originate from a newborn girl in good health. Both conserved end residues are part of each CDR3. D genes are given only for firm matches. Expanded clones are given a class, and other clones once, few, many or no size at all.

abundance: NA; v_gene: TRBV21-1; d_gene: NA; j_gene: TRBJ2-3; CDR3nt: TGTGCCAGCAGCAAATTCTCGGCAGGCCCCCCAGATACGCAGTATTTT; CDR3aa: CASSKFSAGPPDTQYF
abundance: NA; v_gene: TRBV20-1; d_gene: NA; j_gene: TRBJ2-7; CDR3nt: TGCAGTGCTAGAGATGCCCAGGGTCCCAACTTCTCCTACGAGCAGTACTTC; CDR3aa: CSARDAQGPNFSYEQYF
abundance: once; v_gene: TRBV25-1; d_gene: NA; j_gene: TRBJ2-2; CDR3nt: TGCGCCAGCAGTGAGGCCCGAGGGGGCACCGGGGAGCTGTTTTTT; CDR3aa: CASSEARGGTGELFF
abundance: NA; v_gene: TRBV12-3/TRBV12-4; d_gene: NA; j_gene: TRBJ1-5; CDR3nt: TGTGCCAGCAGTTTGGCCTATCAGCCCCAGCATTTT; CDR3aa: CASSLAYQPQHF
abundance: NA; v_gene: TRBV5-1; d_gene: TRBD1; j_gene: TRBJ1-6; CDR3nt: TGCGCCAGCAGCACCGCCGGGACAGATAATTCACCCCTCCACTTT; CDR3aa: CASSTAGTDNSPLHF
abundance: few; v_gene: TRBV12-3/TRBV12-4; d_gene: TRBD1; j_gene: TRBJ2-1; CDR3nt: TGTGCCAGCAGCCGTGACAGGGGGACGGTGCATGAGCAGTTCTTC; CDR3aa: CASSRDRGTVHEQFF
abundance: NA; v_gene: TRBV7-2; d_gene: TRBD1; j_gene: TRBJ2-4; CDR3nt: TGTGCCAGCAGCGACCGACAGGGGTTAGCCATTCAGTACTTC; CDR3aa: CASSDRQGLAIQYF
abundance: NA; v_gene: TRBV7-9; d_gene: TRBD1; j_gene: TRBJ2-2; CDR3nt: TGTGCCAGCAGCGTAAAAACAGGGGTAGCCGGGGAGCTGTTTTTT; CDR3aa: CASSVKTGVAGELFF
abundance: few; v_gene: TRBV4-2; d_gene: TRBD1; j_gene: TRBJ2-7; CDR3nt: TGTGCCAGCAGCCAACCGGGACAGGGGGCCATTAGCTCCTACGAGCAGTACTTC; CDR3aa: CASSQPGQGAISSYEQYF
abundance: NA; v_gene: TRBV28; d_gene: NA; j_gene: TRBJ1-2; CDR3nt: TGTGCCAGCAGTTTACCTACCGGGATGCGGCCCGGAAGAGACTACGGCTACACCTTC; CDR3aa: CASSLPTGMRPGRDYGYTF
abundance: NA; v_gene: TRBV2; d_gene: NA; j_gene: TRBJ2-1; CDR3nt: TGTGCCAGCAGTGGGACAGTCAATGAGCAGTTCTTC; CDR3aa: CASSGTVNEQFF
abundance: once; v_gene: TRBV2; d_gene: NA; j_gene: TRBJ2-1; CDR3nt: TGTGCCAGCATCTCACAGGGCCATGAGCAGTTCTTC; CDR3aa: CASISQGHEQFF
abundance: NA; v_gene: TRBV4-1; d_gene: TRBD2; j_gene: TRBJ2-1; CDR3nt: TGCGCCAGCAGCCAAGTTCCTAGCGGGAGAGGCAATGAGCAGTTCTTC; CDR3aa: CASSQVPSGRGNEQFF
abundance: NA; v_gene: TRBV3-1; d_gene: NA; j_gene: TRBJ2-7; CDR3nt: TGTGCCAGCAGCCAATGGGTAACCTACGAGCAGTACTTC; CDR3aa: CASSQWVTYEQYF
abundance: many; v_gene: TRBV29-1; d_gene: NA; j_gene: TRBJ1-2; CDR3nt: TGCAGCGTGAGAGGGAGCAACTATGGCTACACCTTC; CDR3aa: CSVRGSNYGYTF
abundance: NA; v_gene: TRBV11-2; d_gene: NA; j_gene: TRBJ2-7; CDR3nt: TGTGCCAGCAGCTTAGCCTACTCGGGCAGGGGAGTAGCGGGCGAGCAGTACTTC; CDR3aa: CASSLAYSGRGVAGEQYF
abundance: few; v_gene: TRBV7-2; d_gene: TRBD2; j_gene: TRBJ2-1; CDR3nt: TGTGCCAGCAGCTTAGTTGGGACTACCGACTACAATGAGCAGTTCTTC; CDR3aa: CASSLVGTTDYNEQFF
abundance: many; v_gene: TRBV27; d_gene: NA; j_gene: TRBJ1-2; CDR3nt: TGCGCCAGCAGCTTGTCGCAGGGCTATGGCTACACCTTC; CDR3aa: CASSLSQGYGYTF
abundance: few; v_gene: TRBV20-1; d_gene: TRBD1; j_gene: TRBJ2-1; CDR3nt: TGCAGTGCTAGGGACCCGGACAGGGTGGCACACAATGAGCAGTTCTTC; CDR3aa: CSARDPDRVAHNEQFF
abundance: NA; v_gene: TRBV20-1; d_gene: NA; j_gene: TRBJ2-5; CDR3nt: TGCAGTGCTAGTGAACCCCTGGGAGAGACCCAGTACTTC; CDR3aa: CSASEPLGETQYF
abundance: few; v_gene: TRBV12-3/TRBV12-4; d_gene: NA; j_gene: TRBJ2-1; CDR3nt: TGTGCCAGCAGTTTAAGTTGGTATGAGCAGTTCTTC; CDR3aa: CASSLSWYEQFF
abundance: many; v_gene: TRBV28; d_gene: NA; j_gene: TRBJ2-1; CDR3nt: TGTGCCAGCACATCCTCAGATCGCGCCTACAATGAGCAGTTCTTC; CDR3aa: CASTSSDRAYNEQFF
abundance: few; v_gene: TRBV5-8; d_gene: TRBD1; j_gene: TRBJ2-5; CDR3nt: TGTGCCAGCAGCTTGTTTTGGGACAGGGGGCGATCTAAAGAGACCCAGTACTTC; CDR3aa: CASSLFWDRGRSKETQYF
abundance: NA; v_gene: TRBV18; d_gene: NA; j_gene: TRBJ1-2; CDR3nt: TGTGCCAGCTCACCACTGCCAGGGCAAGGCTACACCTTC; CDR3aa: CASSPLPGQGYTF
abundance: NA; v_gene: TRBV7-8; d_gene: TRBD2; j_gene: TRBJ2-5; CDR3nt: TGTGCCAGCATCTTTTCCGGGACTACCAGCGAGACCCAGTACTTC; CDR3aa: CASIFSGTTSETQYF
abundance: few; v_gene: TRBV7-2; d_gene: NA; j_gene: TRBJ2-3; CDR3nt: TGTGCCAGCAGCTTAGGGGGCCAGTACACAGATACGCAGTATTTT; CDR3aa: CASSLGGQYTDTQYF
abundance: few; v_gene: TRBV28; d_gene: NA; j_gene: TRBJ1-5; CDR3nt: TGTGCCAGCAGTTTCCGCAGCGGTCAGCCCCAGCATTTT; CDR3aa: CASSFRSGQPQHF
abundance: NA; v_gene: TRBV12-3/TRBV12-4; d_gene: NA; j_gene: TRBJ2-5; CDR3nt: TGTGCCAGCAGTTTTGACACCGAAGAGACCCAGTACTTC; CDR3aa: CASSFDTEETQYF
abundance: few; v_gene: TRBV12-3/TRBV12-4; d_gene: NA; j_gene: TRBJ2-7; CDR3nt: TGTGCCAGCAGTTTAGCTCTAGATCTGTACTTC; CDR3aa: CASSLALDLYF
abundance: NA; v_gene: TRBV6-1; d_gene: TRBD2; j_gene: TRBJ2-2; CDR3nt: TGTGCCAGCAGTCAACTTGCCTTGGGCCGTAGACTAGCGGGACTCACCGGGGAGCTGTTTTTT; CDR3aa: CASSQLALGRRLAGLTGELFF
abundance: NA; v_gene: TRBV4-2; d_gene: TRBD2; j_gene: TRBJ2-5; CDR3nt: TGTGCCAGCAGAACTACTATGACTAGCGGGACTGGAGAGACCCAGTACTTC; CDR3aa: CASRTTMTSGTGETQYF
abundance: NA; v_gene: TRBV24-1; d_gene: TRBD2; j_gene: TRBJ2-1; CDR3nt: TGTGCCACCAGTGATTCCGGCGGGGGGAAAGGGTACAATGAGCAGTTCTTC; CDR3aa: CATSDSGGGKGYNEQFF
abundance: few; v_gene: TRBV28; d_gene: NA; j_gene: TRBJ2-1; CDR3nt: TGTGCCATTGAGGTGGGCTTCTATGAGCAGTTCTTC; CDR3aa: CAIEVGFYEQFF
abundance: NA; v_gene: TRBV20-1; d_gene: TRBD1; j_gene: TRBJ1-6; CDR3nt: TGCAGTGCTAGGGGCCGAACAGGGGCCTTCGACCCCCTCCACTTT; CDR3aa: CSARGRTGAFDPLHF
abundance: NA; v_gene: TRBV4-2; d_gene: NA; j_gene: TRBJ2-3; CDR3nt: TGTGCCAGCCGGGGGCGGGAGTCTGTAGATACGCAGTATTTT; CDR3aa: CASRGRESVDTQYF
abundance: NA; v_gene: TRBV10-3; d_gene: NA; j_gene: TRBJ1-2; CDR3nt: TGTGCCATCAGTGAGTCGGGACCCTCTGGCTACACCTTC; CDR3aa: CAISESGPSGYTF
abundance: NA; v_gene: TRBV5-1; d_gene: TRBD2; j_gene: TRBJ2-1; CDR3nt: TGCGCCAGCAGCCCCGGACTAGCGGGGGGTCCCCTCAATGAGCAGTTCTTC; CDR3aa: CASSPGLAGGPLNEQFF
abundance: few; v_gene: TRBV6-6; d_gene: NA; j_gene: TRBJ1-2; CDR3nt: TGTGCCAGCAGTTACTCGGTGGGTCATAACTATGGCTACACCTTC; CDR3aa: CASSYSVGHNYGYTF
abundance: NA; v_gene: TRBV11-2; d_gene: TRBD2; j_gene: TRBJ2-7; CDR3nt: TGTGCCAGCAGCTTAACCGGGACTAGCGGGGGGGTCCGCTACGAGCAGTACTTC; CDR3aa: CASSLTGTSGGVRYEQYF
abundance: few; v_gene: TRBV7-2; d_gene: TRBD1; j_gene: TRBJ2-5; CDR3nt: TGTGCCAGCAGCTTAGGGGACAGGGTGGGGGGGACCCAGTACTTC; CDR3aa: CASSLGDRVGGTQYF
abundance: few; v_gene: TRBV29-1; d_gene: TRBD2; j_gene: TRBJ2-1; CDR3nt: TGCAGCGTTGGGAGGAGCGGGAGCGGAGATGAGCAGTTCTTC; CDR3aa: CSVGRSGSGDEQFF
abundance: NA; v_gene: TRBV11-2; d_gene: TRBD2; j_gene: TRBJ2-7; CDR3nt: TGTGCCAGCAGCTTAGAATGGGTAGCGGGGGGGCCCTACGAGCAGTACTTC; CDR3aa: CASSLEWVAGGPYEQYF
abundance: few; v_gene: TRBV6-1; d_gene: NA; j_gene: TRBJ2-7; CDR3nt: TGTGCCAGCACCCCATGGGCAGGGGGGTACGAGCAGTACTTC; CDR3aa: CASTPWAGGYEQYF
abundance: NA; v_gene: TRBV20-1; d_gene: NA; j_gene: TRBJ2-5; CDR3nt: TGCAGTGCTCGGACAGATCGCCAAGAGACCCAGTACTTC; CDR3aa: CSARTDRQETQYF
abundance: few; v_gene: TRBV20-1; d_gene: NA; j_gene: TRBJ1-5; CDR3nt: TGCAGTGCTAGAGATGCGCGTAGCAATCAGCCCCAGCATTTT; CDR3aa: CSARDARSNQPQHF
abundance: NA; v_gene: TRBV7-9; d_gene: NA; j_gene: TRBJ2-3; CDR3nt: TGTGCCAGCAGCTTAGTTCCAGTCTACACAGATACGCAGTATTTT; CDR3aa: CASSLVPVYTDTQYF
abundance: NA; v_gene: TRBV19; d_gene: NA; j_gene: TRBJ1-5; CDR3nt: TGTGCCAGTAGACCCAGAAAGCGAGATAGGGACGGACACAATCAGCCCCAGCATTTT; CDR3aa: CASRPRKRDRDGHNQPQHF
abundance: few; v_gene: TRBV7-8; d_gene: NA; j_gene: TRBJ2-3; CDR3nt: TGTGCCAGCAGCTCCGGTGGGAGTACGCAGTATTTT; CDR3aa: CASSSGGSTQYF
abundance: few; v_gene: TRBV7-2; d_gene: NA; j_gene: TRBJ1-5; CDR3nt: TGTGCCAGCAGCTTAGGGGGGACCGTCAGGTATAGCAATCAGCCCCAGCATTTT; CDR3aa: CASSLGGTVRYSNQPQHF
abundance: many; v_gene: TRBV3-1; d_gene: TRBD1; j_gene: TRBJ1-2; CDR3nt: TGTGCCAGCAGCCAAGACAGGGGGCATGGCTACACCTTC; CDR3aa: CASSQDRGHGYTF
abundance: few; v_gene: TRBV28; d_gene: NA; j_gene: TRBJ2-2; CDR3nt: TGTGCCAGCCGTCCCACTACCCCCTGGGCCGACACCGGGGAGCTGTTTTTT; CDR3aa: CASRPTTPWADTGELFF
abundance: few; v_gene: TRBV5-4; d_gene: NA; j_gene: TRBJ2-7; CDR3nt: TGTGCCAGCAGCTCGGCGGTGACCTACGAGCAGTACTTC; CDR3aa: CASSSAVTYEQYF
abundance: NA; v_gene: TRBV28; d_gene: TRBD2; j_gene: TRBJ2-3; CDR3nt: TGTGCCAGCAGTACAGCAGCGGGGGGGCGCCCAGATACGCAGTATTTT; CDR3aa: CASSTAAGGRPDTQYF
abundance: NA; v_gene: TRBV6-6; d_gene: TRBD1; j_gene: TRBJ1-5; CDR3nt: TGTGCCAGCAGTTACGGACAGGGGCAGAATCAGCCCCAGCATTTT; CDR3aa: CASSYGQGQNQPQHF
abundance: NA; v_gene: TRBV11-2; d_gene: NA; j_gene: TRBJ2-3; CDR3nt: TGTGCCAGCAGCTTAGCTCAGCGTTTTTTAGAACGACCTCGCACAGATACGCAGTATTTT; CDR3aa: CASSLAQRFLERPRTDTQYF
abundance: NA; v_gene: TRBV5-1; d_gene: NA; j_gene: TRBJ1-4; CDR3nt: TGCGCCAGCAGCTTGTATGACACAACTAATGAAAAACTGTTTTTT; CDR3aa: CASSLYDTTNEKLFF
abundance: NA; v_gene: TRBV5-1; d_gene: TRBD1; j_gene: TRBJ1-1; CDR3nt: TGCGCCAGCAGCACTGCCGGGACAGGGAGGACTGAAGCTTTCTTT; CDR3aa: CASSTAGTGRTEAFF
abundance: many; v_gene: TRBV29-1; d_gene: NA; j_gene: TRBJ2-1; CDR3nt: TGCAGCGTTGAATCCACGACAGTCTACAATGAGCAGTTCTTC; CDR3aa: CSVESTTVYNEQFF
abundance: few; v_gene: TRBV15; d_gene: NA; j_gene: TRBJ2-1; CDR3nt: TGTGCCACCAGCAGAGATCGACTAGAGCAGTTCTTC; CDR3aa: CATSRDRLEQFF
abundance: few; v_gene: TRBV20-1; d_gene: NA; j_gene: TRBJ2-1; CDR3nt: TGCAGTGCTAGAGATTACACAAATGAGCAGTTCTTC; CDR3aa: CSARDYTNEQFF